The 9 T cell receptor beta chains presented below share a single source sample, sequenced in a study of cytomegalovirus exposure and HLA in healthy donors. PCR amplification relied on 60 Vbeta primers (plus 13 Jbeta primers). Only in-frame clones appear in the TCRdb table, and some are missing; sequencing was by immunoSEQ multiplex PCR. Of more than 75,000 clones detected, 74% appear once; the ten largest clones hold over 8%. Sequencing used PBMCs. These receptors were taken from a man in his forties in good health and CMV-seropositive.

This chain connects TRBV7-6 to TRBJ1-2; 7 nucleotides align to TRBD1. CDR3 length: 13 residues. Germline lookup yields CDR1 SGHVS and CDR2 FNYEAQ. The J segment lost 8 bases and the V segment lost 1 base, leaving 4 bases of the junction unmatched. This CDR3 reads CASSLGAGGGYTF. The CDR3 DNA sequence: TGTGCCAGCAGCTTAGGGGCAGGGGGAGGCTACACCTTC.

This sequence joins TRBV21-1 and TRBJ2-1; the table's D call TRBD2 went unverified against the DNA. TRBV21-1 is assigned pseudogene status. The CDR3 loop spans 17 amino acids. CDR3 in amino acids: CASSPPPRRKAYNEQFF. The CDR3 DNA is TGTGCCAGCAGCCCTCCGCCACGGAGAAAGGCCTACAATGAGCAGTTCTTC.

The chain employs TRBV27 and TRBJ2-7, with TRBD1 matching 7 bases. J was trimmed by 3 bases and V by 0 bases; bases with no gene match: 2. CDR1 and CDR2 (germline): MNHEY, SMNVEV (reference sequence). This CDR3 region has 14 residues. The CDR3 reads CASSLSAGGYEQYF. In DNA, the CDR3 is TGTGCCAGCAGTTTATCGGCAGGGGGCTACGAGCAGTACTTC.

The chain has TRBV7-9 and TRBJ2-2; the match to TRBD1 covers 7 bases. The CDR3 is 17 residues long. Losses at the gene ends were 5 bases for V and 5 bases for J; bases not matched to a gene: 14. Germline V CDR1 and CDR2: SEHNR, FQNEAQ (reference sequence). The CDR3 region is CASSPLRQGSRTGELFF. The CDR3 region has the DNA TGTGCCAGCAGCCCGCTCAGACAGGGCTCAAGAACCGGGGAGCTGTTTTTT.

V is TRBV21-1 and J is TRBJ1-5. TRBV21-1 is a documented pseudogene. The CDR3 consists of 17 residues. CDR3 region: CASSKERVRTADQPQHF. Written as DNA, the CDR3 is TGTGCCAGCAGCAAAGAGAGGGTCAGGACGGCGGATCAGCCCCAGCATTTT.

This chain connects TRBV5-4 to TRBJ1-3; 7 bases agree with TRBD1. There are 14 residues in the CDR3. Per germline, CDR1 SGHNT and CDR2 YYREEE (reference sequence). Trimming at V came to 2 bases and at J to 4 bases, leaving 3 bases not matched to a gene. CDR3 bases: TGTGCCAGCAGCTTCAGGGGGGACGGAAACACCATATATTTT. This codes for CASSFRGDGNTIYF.

The chain joins TRBV19 to TRBJ2-7; TRBD1 matches 9 bases. The CDR3 has 13 amino acids. CDR1 and CDR2 (germline): LNHDA, SQIVND (reference sequence). The V segment lost 6 bases and the J segment 3 bases; nucleotides outside the gene matches: 3. This CDR3 reads CASSTGGNYEQYF. The CDR3 coding sequence is TGTGCCAGTAGCACAGGGGGCAACTACGAGCAGTACTTC. The full variable domain, completed using reference TRBV19 and TRBJ2-7, is DGGITQSPKYLFRKEGQNVTLSCEQNLNHDAMYWYRQDPGQGLRLIYYSQIVNDFQKGDIAEGYSVSREKKESFPLTVTSAQKNPTAFYLCASSTGGNYEQYFGPGTRLTVT.

The chain joins TRBV7-9 to TRBJ2-3; a possible D gene is TRBD1 (6 bases). Trimming took off 0 bases at V and 7 bases at J, with 11 bases between the two ends. Per the germline V gene, CDR1 is SEHNR and CDR2 is FQNEAQ (reference sequence). The CDR3 covers 14 residues. The CDR3 sequence is CASSLALGQYTQYF. The CDR3 DNA reads TGTGCCAGCAGCTTAGCACTAGGACAGTATACGCAGTATTTT. Full variable domain (rest looked up from reference TRBV7-9 and TRBJ2-3): DTGVSQNPRHKITKRGQNVTFRCDPISEHNRLYWYRQTLGQGPEFLTYFQNEAQLEKSRLLSDRFSAERPKGSFSTLEIQRTEQGDSAMYLCASSLALGQYTQYFGPGTRLTVL.

V and J are TRBV7-9 and TRBJ2-5, with unresolved D. Trimming shortened V by 6 bases and J by 8 bases, and 13 bases separated the two germline ends. The CDR3 has 12 residues. CDR1 is SEHNR, CDR2 FQNEAQ, per germline (reference sequence). The chain's CDR3 is CASRSLGDTQYF. CDR3 bases: TGTGCCAGCAGATCACTCGGAGACACCCAGTACTTC.